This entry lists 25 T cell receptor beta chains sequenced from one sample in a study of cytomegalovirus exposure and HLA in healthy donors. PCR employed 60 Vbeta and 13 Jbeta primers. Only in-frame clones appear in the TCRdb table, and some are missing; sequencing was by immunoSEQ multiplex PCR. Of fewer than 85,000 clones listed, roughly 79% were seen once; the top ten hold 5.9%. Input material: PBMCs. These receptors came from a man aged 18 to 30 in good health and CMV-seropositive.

The CDR3 sequence: CSVGGYDTNTGELFF. The CDR3 bases are TGCAGCGTGGGGGGTTACGATACGAACACCGGGGAGCTGTTTTTT. The chain couples TRBV29-1 to TRBJ2-2, with a tentative D call TRBD2 (6 bases). V lost 6 bases to trimming and J lost 0 bases, with 14 bases between them. The CDR3 totals 15 residues. Germline CDR1 reads SQVTM; CDR2 reads ANQGSEA.

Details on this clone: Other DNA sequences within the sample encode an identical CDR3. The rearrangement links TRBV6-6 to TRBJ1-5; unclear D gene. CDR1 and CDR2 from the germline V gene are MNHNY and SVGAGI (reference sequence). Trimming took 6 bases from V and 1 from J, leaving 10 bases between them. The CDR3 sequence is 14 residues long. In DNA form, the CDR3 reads TGTGCCAGCAGGGTTCGAGCGAGCAATCAGCCCCAGCATTTT. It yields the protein CASRVRASNQPQHF.

The CDR3 reads CASTDSFIYEQYF. DNA for the CDR3: TGTGCCAGCACGGACAGTTTTATTTACGAGCAGTACTTC. This chain connects TRBV2 to TRBJ2-7, with a tentative D call TRBD1 (6 bases). Looked up from germline, CDR1 is SNHLY and CDR2 is FYNNEI. The CDR3 extends over 13 amino acids. Trimming left V 7 bases short and J 4 bases short, with 14 bases between. Supplemented by reference TRBV2 and TRBJ2-7, the full variable domain reads EPEVTQTPSHQVTQMGQEVILRCVPISNHLYFYWYRQILGQKVEFLVSFYNNEISEKSEIFDDQFSVERPDGSNFTLKIRSTKLEDSAMYFCASTDSFIYEQYFGPGTRLTVT.

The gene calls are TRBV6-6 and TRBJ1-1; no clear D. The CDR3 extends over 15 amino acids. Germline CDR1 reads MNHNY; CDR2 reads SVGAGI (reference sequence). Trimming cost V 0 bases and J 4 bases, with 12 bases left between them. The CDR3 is CASSYSSAPGTEAFF. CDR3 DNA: TGTGCCAGCAGTTACTCGAGCGCCCCGGGCACTGAAGCTTTCTTT.

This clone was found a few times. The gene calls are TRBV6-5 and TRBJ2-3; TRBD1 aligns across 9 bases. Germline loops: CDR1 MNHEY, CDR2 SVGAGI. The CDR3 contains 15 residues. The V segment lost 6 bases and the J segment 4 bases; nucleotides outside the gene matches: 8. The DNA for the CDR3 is TGTGCCAGCAGGTCCGGGACAGGGCCGCCAGATACGCAGTATTTT. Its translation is CASRSGTGPPDTQYF.

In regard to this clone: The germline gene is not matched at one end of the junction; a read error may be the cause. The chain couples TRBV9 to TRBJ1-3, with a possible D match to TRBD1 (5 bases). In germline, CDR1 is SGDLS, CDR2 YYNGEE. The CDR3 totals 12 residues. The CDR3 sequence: CPGRSSGNTIYF. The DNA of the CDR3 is TGCCCAGGGAGGAGCTCTGGAAACACCATATATTTT.

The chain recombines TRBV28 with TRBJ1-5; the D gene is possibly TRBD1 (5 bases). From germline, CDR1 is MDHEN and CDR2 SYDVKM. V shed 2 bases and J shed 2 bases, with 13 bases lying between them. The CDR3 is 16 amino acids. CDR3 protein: CASSLHTGTGNQPQHF. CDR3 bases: TGTGCCAGCAGTTTACATACTGGGACTGGCAATCAGCCCCAGCATTTT.

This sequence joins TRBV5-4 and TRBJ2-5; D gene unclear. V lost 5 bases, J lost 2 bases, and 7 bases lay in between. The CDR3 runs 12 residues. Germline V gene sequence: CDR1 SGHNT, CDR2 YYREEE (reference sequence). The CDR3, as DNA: TGTGCCAGCAGTTACACACAAGAGACCCAGTACTTC. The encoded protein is CASSYTQETQYF.

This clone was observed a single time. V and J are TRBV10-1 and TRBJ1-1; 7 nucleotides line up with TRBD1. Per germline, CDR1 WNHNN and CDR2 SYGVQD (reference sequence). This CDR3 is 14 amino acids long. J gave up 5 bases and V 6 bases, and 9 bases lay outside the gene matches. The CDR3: CASRGQDPRTEAFF. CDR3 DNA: TGCGCCAGCAGAGGACAGGACCCTAGGACTGAAGCTTTCTTT.

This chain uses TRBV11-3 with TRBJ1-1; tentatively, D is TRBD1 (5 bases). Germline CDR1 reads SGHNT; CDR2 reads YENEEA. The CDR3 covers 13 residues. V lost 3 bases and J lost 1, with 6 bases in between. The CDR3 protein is CASSFGQNTEAFF. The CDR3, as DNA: TGTGCCAGCAGCTTCGGACAGAACACTGAAGCTTTCTTT.

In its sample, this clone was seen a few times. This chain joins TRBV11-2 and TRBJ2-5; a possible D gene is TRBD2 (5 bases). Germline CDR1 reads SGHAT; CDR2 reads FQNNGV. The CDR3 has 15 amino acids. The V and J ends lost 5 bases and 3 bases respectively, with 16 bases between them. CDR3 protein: CASSPWSSRKETQYF. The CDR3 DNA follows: TGTGCCAGCAGCCCCTGGTCTAGCCGCAAAGAGACCCAGTACTTC.

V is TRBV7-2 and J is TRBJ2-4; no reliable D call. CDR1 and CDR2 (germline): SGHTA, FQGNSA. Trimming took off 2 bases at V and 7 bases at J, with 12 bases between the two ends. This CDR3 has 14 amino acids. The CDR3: CASSLSLGSNIQYF. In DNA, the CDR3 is TGTGCCAGCAGCTTATCCCTAGGCAGTAACATTCAGTACTTC.

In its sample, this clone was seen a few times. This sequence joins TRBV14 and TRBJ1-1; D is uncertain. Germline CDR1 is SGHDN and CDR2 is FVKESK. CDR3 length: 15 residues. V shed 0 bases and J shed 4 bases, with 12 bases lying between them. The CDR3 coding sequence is TGTGCCAGCAGCCAAGACCCCCTGCCGGGCACTGAAGCTTTCTTT. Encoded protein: CASSQDPLPGTEAFF. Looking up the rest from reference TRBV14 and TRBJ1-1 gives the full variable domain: EAGVTQFPSHSVIEKGQTVTLRCDPISGHDNLYWYRRVMGKEIKFLLHFVKESKQDESGMPNNRFLAERTGGTYSTLKVQPAELEDSGVYFCASSQDPLPGTEAFFGQGTRLTVV.

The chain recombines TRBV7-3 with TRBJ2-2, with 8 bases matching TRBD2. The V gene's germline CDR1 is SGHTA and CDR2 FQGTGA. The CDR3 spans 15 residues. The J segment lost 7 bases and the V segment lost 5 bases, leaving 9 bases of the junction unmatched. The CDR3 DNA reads TGTGCCAGCAGCCTCAGCGGGAGTCGGAACGGGGAGCTGTTTTTT. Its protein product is CASSLSGSRNGELFF. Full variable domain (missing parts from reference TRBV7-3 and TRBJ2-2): GAGVSQTPSNKVTEKGKYVELRCDPISGHTALYWYRQSLGQGPEFLIYFQGTGAADDSGLPNDRFFAVRPEGSVSTLKIQRTERGDSAVYLCASSLSGSRNGELFFGEGSRLTVL.

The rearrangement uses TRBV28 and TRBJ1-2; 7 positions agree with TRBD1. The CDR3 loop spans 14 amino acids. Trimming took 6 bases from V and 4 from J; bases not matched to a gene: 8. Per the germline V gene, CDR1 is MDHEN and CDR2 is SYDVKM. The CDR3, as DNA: TGTGCCAGCAGCATCAACAGGGGCGGCTATGGCTACACCTTC. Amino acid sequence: CASSINRGGYGYTF.

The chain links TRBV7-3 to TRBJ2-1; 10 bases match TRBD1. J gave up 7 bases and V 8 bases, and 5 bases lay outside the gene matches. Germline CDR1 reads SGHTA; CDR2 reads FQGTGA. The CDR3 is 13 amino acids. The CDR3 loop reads CASGGQGLNEQFF. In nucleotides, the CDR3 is TGTGCCAGCGGGGGACAGGGGTTGAATGAGCAGTTCTTC.

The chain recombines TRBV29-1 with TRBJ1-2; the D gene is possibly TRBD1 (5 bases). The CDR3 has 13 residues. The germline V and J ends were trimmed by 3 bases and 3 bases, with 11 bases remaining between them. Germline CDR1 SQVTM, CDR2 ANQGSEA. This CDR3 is CSVEPGRHYGYTF. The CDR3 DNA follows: TGCAGCGTTGAGCCAGGGCGACACTATGGCTACACCTTC.

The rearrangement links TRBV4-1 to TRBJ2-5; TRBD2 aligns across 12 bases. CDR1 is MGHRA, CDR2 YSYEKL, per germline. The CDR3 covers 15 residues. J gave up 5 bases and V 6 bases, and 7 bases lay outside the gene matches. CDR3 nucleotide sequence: TGCGCCAGCAGGACTAGCGGGAGTGGGGGGGAGACCCAGTACTTC. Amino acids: CASRTSGSGGETQYF.

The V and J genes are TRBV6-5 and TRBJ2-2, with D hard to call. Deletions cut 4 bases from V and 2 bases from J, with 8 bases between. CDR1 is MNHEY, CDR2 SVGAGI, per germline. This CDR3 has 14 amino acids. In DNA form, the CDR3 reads TGTGCCAGCAGTTTAGAGACAAACACCGGGGAGCTGTTTTTT. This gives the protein CASSLETNTGELFF.

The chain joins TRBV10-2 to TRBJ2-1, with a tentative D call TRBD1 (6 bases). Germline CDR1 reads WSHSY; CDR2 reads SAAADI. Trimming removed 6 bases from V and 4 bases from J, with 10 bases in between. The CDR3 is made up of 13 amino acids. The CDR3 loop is CASRQDRYNEQFF. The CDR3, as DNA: TGCGCCAGCAGACAGGACAGATACAATGAGCAGTTCTTC.

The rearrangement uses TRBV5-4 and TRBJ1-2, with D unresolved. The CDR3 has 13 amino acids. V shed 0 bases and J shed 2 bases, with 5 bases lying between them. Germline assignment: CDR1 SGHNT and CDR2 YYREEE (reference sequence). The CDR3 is CASSLGGNYGYTF. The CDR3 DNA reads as TGTGCCAGCAGCTTGGGCGGGAACTATGGCTACACCTTC.

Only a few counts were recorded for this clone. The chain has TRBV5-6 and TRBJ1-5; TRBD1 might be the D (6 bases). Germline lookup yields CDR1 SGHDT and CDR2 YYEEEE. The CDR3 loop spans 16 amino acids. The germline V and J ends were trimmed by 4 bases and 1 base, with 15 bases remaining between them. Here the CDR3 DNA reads TGTGCCAGCAGCCCTGGCTCGGGGGGCAGCAATCAGCCCCAGCATTTT. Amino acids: CASSPGSGGSNQPQHF.

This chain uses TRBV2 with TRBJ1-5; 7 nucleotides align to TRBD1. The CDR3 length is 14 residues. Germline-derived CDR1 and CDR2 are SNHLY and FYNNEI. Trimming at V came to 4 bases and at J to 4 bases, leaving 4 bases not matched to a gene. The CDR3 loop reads CASSASRGNQPQHF. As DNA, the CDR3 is TGTGCCAGCAGTGCTAGCAGGGGGAATCAGCCCCAGCATTTT.

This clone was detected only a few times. CDR3 nucleotide sequence: TGTGCCAGCAGCTTATCGGCGGGAGTTTACGAGCAGTACTTC. It yields the protein CASSLSAGVYEQYF. This chain connects TRBV7-2 to TRBJ2-7; 7 bases agree with TRBD2. Germline lookup yields CDR1 SGHTA and CDR2 FQGNSA. J gave up 4 bases and V 2 bases, and 5 bases lay outside the gene matches. CDR3 length: 14 residues.

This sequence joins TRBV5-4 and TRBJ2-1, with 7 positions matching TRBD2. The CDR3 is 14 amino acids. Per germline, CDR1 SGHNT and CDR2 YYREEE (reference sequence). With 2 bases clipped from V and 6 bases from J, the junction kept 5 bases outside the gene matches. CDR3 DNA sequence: TGTGCCAGCAGCTTTACTAGCGTCGGCAATGAGCAGTTCTTC. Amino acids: CASSFTSVGNEQFF.